This record looks at one T cell receptor beta chain sequence and its context. Its antigen is still unknown. These data are taken from a study of human T cells and chemical hapten exposure. As for the study in general: Each week of the approximately 25-week study, patients had diphenylcyclopropenone applied to the scalp. Application of 0.01% DPC to the upper back was done by patch test, with a reading at 6 days. Study-wide points: The study found that DPC sensitization did not change TCRs above 1 in 1000 frequency.

TCRdb reanalysed the RACE reads using MiXCR and keeps one entry per CDR3 protein. The sample lists around 250,000 distinct CDR3 sequences; more than 6.5% were seen once. As for time point: pre-sensitization, week 0. Treatment reported: therapeutic diphenylcyclopropenone sensitization with weekly scalp DPC. The CDR3 length is 13 residues. Per germline, CDR1 MDHEN and CDR2 SYDVKM. Trimming stripped 5 bases from V and 6 bases from J, with 12 bases between. V gene TRBV28 combines with J gene TRBJ2-3; no reliable D call. Sequenced material: whole blood, taken in connection with sensitization to the hapten diphenylcyclopropenone (DPC). The TCR originated in a woman aged 35 to 49 with alopecia areata. Some clones in this sample may be carry-over from other donors' samples. In DNA form, the CDR3 reads TGTGCCAGCAGTCTCCACAAGGCCGATACGCAGTATTTT. Its translation is CASSLHKADTQYF. Full variable domain (missing parts from reference TRBV28 and TRBJ2-3): DVKVTQSSRYLVKRTGEKVFLECVQDMDHENMFWYRQDPGLGLRLIYFSYDVKMKEKGDIPEGYSVSREKKERFSLILESASTNQTSMYLCASSLHKADTQYFGPGTRLTVL.